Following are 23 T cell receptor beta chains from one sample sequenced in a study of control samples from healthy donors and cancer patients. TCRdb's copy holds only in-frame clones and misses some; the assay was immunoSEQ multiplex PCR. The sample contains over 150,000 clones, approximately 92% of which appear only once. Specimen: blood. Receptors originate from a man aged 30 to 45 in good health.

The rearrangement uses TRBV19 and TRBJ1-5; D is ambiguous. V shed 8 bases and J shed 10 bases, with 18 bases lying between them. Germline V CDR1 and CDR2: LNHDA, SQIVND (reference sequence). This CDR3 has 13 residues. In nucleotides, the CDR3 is TGTGCCAGTCGGCCATTTGGAGAAGTCCCCCAGCATTTT. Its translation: CASRPFGEVPQHF.

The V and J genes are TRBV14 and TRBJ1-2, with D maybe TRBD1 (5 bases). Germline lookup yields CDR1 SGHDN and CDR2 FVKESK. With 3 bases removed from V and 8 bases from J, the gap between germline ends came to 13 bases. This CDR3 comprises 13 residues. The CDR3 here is CASSQGDLDGYTF. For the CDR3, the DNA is TGTGCCAGCAGCCAGGGGGACTTAGACGGCTACACCTTC.

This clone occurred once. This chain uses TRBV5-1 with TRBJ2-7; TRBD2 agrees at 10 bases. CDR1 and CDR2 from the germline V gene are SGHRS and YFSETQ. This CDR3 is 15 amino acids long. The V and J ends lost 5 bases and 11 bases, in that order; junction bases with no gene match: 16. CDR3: CASRIAPGLAFMEYF. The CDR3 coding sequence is TGCGCCAGCAGGATAGCCCCGGGACTAGCGTTTATGGAGTACTTC.

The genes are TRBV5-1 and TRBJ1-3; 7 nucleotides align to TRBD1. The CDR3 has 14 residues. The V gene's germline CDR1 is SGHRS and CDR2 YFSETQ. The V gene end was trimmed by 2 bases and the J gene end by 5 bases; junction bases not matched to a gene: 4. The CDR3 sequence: CASSFGQDRNTIYF. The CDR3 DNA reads TGCGCCAGCAGCTTCGGACAGGATCGAAACACCATATATTTT.

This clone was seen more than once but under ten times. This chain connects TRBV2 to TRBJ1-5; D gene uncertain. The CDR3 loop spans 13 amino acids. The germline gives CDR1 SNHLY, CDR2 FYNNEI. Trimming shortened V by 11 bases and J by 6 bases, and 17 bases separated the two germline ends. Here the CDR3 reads CAVRREGAQPQHF. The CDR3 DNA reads TGTGCCGTCCGCCGGGAGGGCGCTCAGCCCCAGCATTTT. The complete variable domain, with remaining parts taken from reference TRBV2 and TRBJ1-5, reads EPEVTQTPSHQVTQMGQEVILRCVPISNHLYFYWYRQILGQKVEFLVSFYNNEISEKSEIFDDQFSVERPDGSNFTLKIRSTKLEDSAMYFCAVRREGAQPQHFGDGTRLSIL.

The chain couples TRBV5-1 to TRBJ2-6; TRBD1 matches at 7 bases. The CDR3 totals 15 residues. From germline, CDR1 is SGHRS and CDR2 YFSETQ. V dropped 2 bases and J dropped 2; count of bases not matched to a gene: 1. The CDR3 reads CASSFGTAGANVLTF. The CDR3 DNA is TGCGCCAGCAGCTTCGGGACAGCTGGGGCCAACGTCCTGACTTTC.

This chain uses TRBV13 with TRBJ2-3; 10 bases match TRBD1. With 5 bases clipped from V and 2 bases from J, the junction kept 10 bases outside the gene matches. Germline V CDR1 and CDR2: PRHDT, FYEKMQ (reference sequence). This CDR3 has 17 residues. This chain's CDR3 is CASSLKGGTGVTDTQYF. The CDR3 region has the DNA TGTGCCAGCAGCCTTAAAGGCGGGACAGGGGTCACAGATACGCAGTATTTT.

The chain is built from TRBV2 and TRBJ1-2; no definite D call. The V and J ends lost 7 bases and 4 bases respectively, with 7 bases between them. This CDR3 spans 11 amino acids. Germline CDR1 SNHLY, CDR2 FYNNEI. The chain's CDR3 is CASKGIYGYTF. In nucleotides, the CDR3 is TGTGCCAGCAAGGGAATCTATGGCTACACCTTC.

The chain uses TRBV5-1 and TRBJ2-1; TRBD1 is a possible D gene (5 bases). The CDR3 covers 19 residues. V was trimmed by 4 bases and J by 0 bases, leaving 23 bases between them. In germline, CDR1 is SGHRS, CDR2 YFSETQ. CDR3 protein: CASSLPRPTVPSSYNEQFF. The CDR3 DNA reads TGCGCCAGCAGCCTGCCTCGCCCGACAGTCCCGAGCTCCTACAATGAGCAGTTCTTC.

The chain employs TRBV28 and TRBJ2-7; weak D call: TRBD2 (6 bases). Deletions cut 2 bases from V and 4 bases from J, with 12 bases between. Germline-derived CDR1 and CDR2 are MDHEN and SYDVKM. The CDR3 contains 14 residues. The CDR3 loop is CASSLRGIRYEQYF. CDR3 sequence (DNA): TGTGCCAGCAGTTTACGGGGGATTAGATACGAGCAGTACTTC. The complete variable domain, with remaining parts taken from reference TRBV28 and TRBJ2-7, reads DVKVTQSSRYLVKRTGEKVFLECVQDMDHENMFWYRQDPGLGLRLIYFSYDVKMKEKGDIPEGYSVSREKKERFSLILESASTNQTSMYLCASSLRGIRYEQYFGPGTRLTVT.

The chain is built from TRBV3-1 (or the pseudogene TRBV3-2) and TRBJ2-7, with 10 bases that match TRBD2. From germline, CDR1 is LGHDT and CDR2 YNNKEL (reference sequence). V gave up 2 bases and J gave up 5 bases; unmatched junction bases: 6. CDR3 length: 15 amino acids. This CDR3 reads CASSQLAGVRNEQYF. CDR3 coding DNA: TGTGCCAGCAGCCAACTAGCGGGAGTCCGGAACGAGCAGTACTTC.

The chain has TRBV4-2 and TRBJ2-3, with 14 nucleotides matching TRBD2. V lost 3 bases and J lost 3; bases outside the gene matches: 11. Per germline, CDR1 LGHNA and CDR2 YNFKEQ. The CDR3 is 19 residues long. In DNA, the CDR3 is TGTGCCAGCAGCCAGGGGACTAGCGGGAGAGTTAGAGCGACAGATACGCAGTATTTT. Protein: CASSQGTSGRVRATDTQYF.

As DNA, the CDR3 is TGCAGCGTGCCGACCCAGGGGATCGGTGAAAAACTGTTTTTT. Translating gives CSVPTQGIGEKLFF. The chain has TRBV29-1 and TRBJ1-4; D perhaps matches TRBD1 (6 bases). Trimming pared 6 bases from V and 7 bases from J, leaving 18 bases between. The CDR3 spans 14 residues. Germline V gives CDR1 SQVTM, CDR2 ANQGSEA.

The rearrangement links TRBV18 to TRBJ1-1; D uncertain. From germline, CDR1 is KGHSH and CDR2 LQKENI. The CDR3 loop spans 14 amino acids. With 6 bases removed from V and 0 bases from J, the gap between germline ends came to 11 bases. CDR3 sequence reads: CASSYGLLNTEAFF. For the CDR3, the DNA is TGTGCCAGCTCCTACGGACTTTTGAACACTGAAGCTTTCTTT. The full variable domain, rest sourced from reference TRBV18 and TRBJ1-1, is NAGVMQNPRHLVRRRGQEARLRCSPMKGHSHVYWYRQLPEEGLKFMVYLQKENIIDESGMPKERFSAEFPKEGPSILRIQQVVRGDSAAYFCASSYGLLNTEAFFGQGTRLTVV.

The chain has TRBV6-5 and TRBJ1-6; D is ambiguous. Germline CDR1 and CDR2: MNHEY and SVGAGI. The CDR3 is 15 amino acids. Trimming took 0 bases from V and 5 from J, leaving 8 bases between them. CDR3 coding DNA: TGTGCCAGCAGTTACTCGAGGTTTGATAATTCACCCCTCCACTTT. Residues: CASSYSRFDNSPLHF.

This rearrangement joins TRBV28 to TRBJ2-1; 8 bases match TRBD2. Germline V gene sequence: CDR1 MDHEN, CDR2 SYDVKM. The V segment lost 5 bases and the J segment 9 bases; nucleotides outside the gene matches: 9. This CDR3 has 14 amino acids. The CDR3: CASSRLAGLSEQFF. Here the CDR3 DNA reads TGTGCCAGCAGTCGTCTAGCGGGCCTGAGTGAGCAGTTCTTC.

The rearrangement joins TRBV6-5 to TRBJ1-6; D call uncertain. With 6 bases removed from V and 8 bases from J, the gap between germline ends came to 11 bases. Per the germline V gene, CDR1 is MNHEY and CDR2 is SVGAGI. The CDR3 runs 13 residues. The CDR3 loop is CASSTRGDSPLHF. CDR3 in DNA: TGTGCCAGCAGCACCCGCGGGGATTCACCCCTCCACTTT.

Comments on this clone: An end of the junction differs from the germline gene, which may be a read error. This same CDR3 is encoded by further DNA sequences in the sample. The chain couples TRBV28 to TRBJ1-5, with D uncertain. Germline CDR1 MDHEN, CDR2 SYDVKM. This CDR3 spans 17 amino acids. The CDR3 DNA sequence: TGCGCCAGCAGTTCCCCCCCTGCTGTCAGGAGCAATCAGCCCCAGCATTTT. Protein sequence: CASSSPPAVRSNQPQHF.

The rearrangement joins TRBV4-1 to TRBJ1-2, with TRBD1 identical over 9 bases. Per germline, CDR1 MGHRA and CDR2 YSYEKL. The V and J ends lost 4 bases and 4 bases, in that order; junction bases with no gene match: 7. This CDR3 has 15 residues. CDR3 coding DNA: TGCGCCAGCAGCCCACATTCGGGACAGGGCTATGGCTACACCTTC. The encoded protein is CASSPHSGQGYGYTF.

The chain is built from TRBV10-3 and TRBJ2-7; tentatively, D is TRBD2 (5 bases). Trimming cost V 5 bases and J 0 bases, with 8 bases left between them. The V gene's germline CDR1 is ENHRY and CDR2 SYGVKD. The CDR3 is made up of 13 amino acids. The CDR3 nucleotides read TGTGCCATCAGTTCGGAGGTCTCCTACGAGCAGTACTTC. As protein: CAISSEVSYEQYF.

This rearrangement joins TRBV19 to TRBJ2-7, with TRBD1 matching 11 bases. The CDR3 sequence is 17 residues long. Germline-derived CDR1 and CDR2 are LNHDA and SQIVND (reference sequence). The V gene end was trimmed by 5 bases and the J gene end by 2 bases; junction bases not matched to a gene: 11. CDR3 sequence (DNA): TGTGCCAGTAGTCTTCCACGGGACAGGGGGACACCCTACGAGCAGTACTTC. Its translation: CASSLPRDRGTPYEQYF.

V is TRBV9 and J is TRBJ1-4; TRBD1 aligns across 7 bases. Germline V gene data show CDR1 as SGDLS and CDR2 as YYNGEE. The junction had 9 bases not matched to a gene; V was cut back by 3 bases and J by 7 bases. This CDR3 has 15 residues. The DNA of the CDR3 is TGTGCCAGCAGCGATCCGGGACCAGGGGGTGAAAAACTGTTTTTT. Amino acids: CASSDPGPGGEKLFF. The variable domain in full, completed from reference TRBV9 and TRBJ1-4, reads DSGVTQTPKHLITATGQRVTLRCSPRSGDLSVYWYQQSLDQGLQFLIQYYNGEERAKGNILERFSAQQFPDLHSELNLSSLELGDSALYFCASSDPGPGGEKLFFGSGTQLSVL.

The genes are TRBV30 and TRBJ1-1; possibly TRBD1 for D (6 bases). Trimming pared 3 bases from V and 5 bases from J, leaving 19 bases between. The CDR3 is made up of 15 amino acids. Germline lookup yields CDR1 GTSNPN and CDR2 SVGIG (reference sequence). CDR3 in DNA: TGTGCCTGGAGGACGGGACACTCCTTTGGAACTGAAGCTTTCTTT. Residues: CAWRTGHSFGTEAFF.